This T cell receptor beta chain was recorded in a study of T cells expressing NK-cell markers. Production of TCR beta cDNA relied on 5'RACE template switching with UMIs. TCRdb re-called the 5' RACE reads, yielding one record per CDR3 amino acid sequence without DNA. Here the sample table reports about 410,000 distinct CDR3 sequences. Sequenced sample: blood T cells: a sorted CD56 or NKG2C T cell subset, CD4+ or CD8+ T cells, or bulk PBMC T cells (not recorded which). This receptor was obtained from a woman in her 50s in good health.

The CDR3 sequence is CASSPSSGRPYEQYF. The chain joins TRBV7-9 to TRBJ2-7; TCRdb outputs TRBD2, but without DNA this stays unchecked. Germline CDR1 is SEHNR and CDR2 is FQNEAQ (reference sequence). CDR3 length equals 15 residues.